This T cell receptor beta chain came from a study of CD8+ T cells in alopecia areata. Treatment defined: oral pan-JAK inhibitor, 5-10 mg twice daily. After isolation, RNA underwent reverse transcription to generate cDNA as the sequencing template. The repertoire was sequenced with immunoSEQ multiplex PCR; TCRdb's copy has only in-frame clones and lacks some. Here the sample spans 150,000 or so clones, less than 75% being singletons. The germline V gene encodes CDR1 SGHAT and CDR2 FQNNGV. The ends were cut back, 3 bases at V and 4 bases at J, with 10 bases in the middle. The CDR3 spans 14 residues. The material sequenced was CD4+ T cells sorted from blood, taken at approximately week 60, from a patient treated with tofacitinib. This clonotype was obtained from a human donor with alopecia areata. The chain carries TRBV11-2 and TRBJ2-4, with a tentative D call TRBD1 (5 bases). The DNA for the CDR3 is TGTGCCAGCAGCTTGCAGGGATTGAAAAACATTCAGTACTTC. Its protein is CASSLQGLKNIQYF.